This T cell receptor beta chain is drawn from a study of T cells in localized non-small cell lung cancer. A few counts support this clone. Its antigen is currently unknown. Using immunoSEQ multiplex PCR, the repertoire was profiled, and TCRdb retains in-frame clones only, with some absent. The table lists 30,000 or so clones, 87% of them singletons, with 6.5% to 8% in the top ten. Study-level findings and limits: There was an association of higher blood T cell density with longer overall survival. Median detection of top 100 tumor clones in adjacent lung was 57 clones. There was higher T cell clonality in uninvolved adjacent lung than in tumor, and it was highest there.

Germline values: CDR1 SGHRS, CDR2 YFSETQ. After removal of 4 bases from V and 6 bases from J, the junction contained 5 bases not matched to a gene. This CDR3 contains 15 residues. Sequenced material: peripheral blood, taken before any cancer treatment. The chain joins TRBV5-1 to TRBJ2-5; 14 positions match TRBD2. The source of this sequence is a male donor at least 60 years old with stage I lung adenocarcinoma. In DNA, the CDR3 is TGCGCCAGCAGCGTGACTAGCGGGGGGGCCAAGACCCAGTACTTC. Protein product: CASSVTSGGAKTQYF. Drawing the rest from reference TRBV5-1 and TRBJ2-5, the complete variable domain is KAGVTQTPRYLIKTRGQQVTLSCSPISGHRSVSWYQQTPGQGLQFLFEYFSETQRNKGNFPGRFSGRQFSNSRSEMNVSTLELGDSALYLCASSVTSGGAKTQYFGPGTRLLVL.